The 31 T cell receptor beta chains presented below share a single source sample, sequenced in a study of T cells in Graves' hyperthyroidism and ophthalmopathy. TCR beta CDR3 regions were amplified from RNA. TCR CDR3 underwent first-round RT-PCR with the HTBI primer set. TCRdb re-called the multiplex PCR reads through MiXCR, storing one row per CDR3 protein. The table records about 180,000 distinct CDR3 sequences, 15% to 20% of them present only once. Sequenced sample: blood. Receptor source: a woman aged 50 to 60 with Graves' hyperthyroidism.

Many counts were recorded for this clonotype. The chain links TRBV7-2 to TRBJ2-7; D may be TRBD1 (6 bases). CDR1 SGHTA and CDR2 FQGNSA come from the germline V gene. There are 15 residues in the CDR3. Between the trimmed V and J ends, which lost 1 base and 3 bases, there was a span of 13 bases. The CDR3: CASSLVDRPLYEQYF. The CDR3 nucleotides read TGTGCCAGCAGCTTAGTTGACAGGCCCCTCTACGAGCAGTACTTC.

For this clonotype: This may be a read error: a much more frequent sequence differs by one nucleotide. The rearrangement links TRBV12-3 or TRBV12-4 to TRBJ2-4; D is unresolved. Trimming stripped 2 bases from V and 4 bases from J, with 6 bases between. CDR3 length: 13 amino acids. DNA for the CDR3: TGTGCCAGCAGTTTAACAGCGAAAAACATTCAGTACTTC. Its protein is CASSLTAKNIQYF.

This chain links TRBV28 with TRBJ1-2; possible D gene TRBD1, 6 bases. V gave up 6 bases and J gave up 0 bases, with 17 bases separating them. Germline CDR1 and CDR2: MDHEN and SYDVKM. This CDR3 contains 16 residues. CDR3 protein: CASRPRGGVANYGYTF. In nucleotides, the CDR3 is TGTGCCAGCAGACCTAGGGGGGGCGTAGCTAACTATGGCTACACCTTC.

The rearrangement uses TRBV28 and TRBJ2-7; possible D gene TRBD1, 6 bases. The CDR3 sequence is 16 residues long. The V gene's germline CDR1 is MDHEN and CDR2 SYDVKM. Trimming pared 6 bases from V and 2 bases from J, leaving 20 bases between. The CDR3 bases are TGTGCCAGCAGCTCGGACAGATCCCCTGAACCCTACGAGCAGTACTTC. Encoded protein: CASSSDRSPEPYEQYF.

This clonotype has more than one count but fewer than ten. The chain links TRBV4-1 to TRBJ1-1; 8 bases are a match to TRBD1. V lost 0 bases to trimming and J lost 1 base; unmatched junction nucleotides: 4. There are 16 residues in the CDR3. Germline values: CDR1 MGHRA, CDR2 YSYEKL. CDR3: CASSQDRGQGNTEAFF. In DNA, the CDR3 is TGCGCCAGCAGCCAAGATCGTGGACAGGGGAACACTGAAGCTTTCTTT.

This clonotype was seen many times. The V and J genes are TRBV7-9 and TRBJ2-1; 9 positions match TRBD1. Trimming cost V 3 bases and J 0 bases; bases outside gene matches: 9. Germline V gene data show CDR1 as SEHNR and CDR2 as FQNEAQ (reference sequence). The CDR3 covers 18 residues. The CDR3 DNA is TGTGCCAGCAGCTTCCCTCGGACAGGGGACCTCTCCTACAATGAGCAGTTCTTC. The encoded protein is CASSFPRTGDLSYNEQFF. Based on the CDR3 plus reference TRBV7-9 and TRBJ2-1, the full variable domain is DTGVSQNPRHKITKRGQNVTFRCDPISEHNRLYWYRQTLGQGPEFLTYFQNEAQLEKSRLLSDRFSAERPKGSFSTLEIQRTEQGDSAMYLCASSFPRTGDLSYNEQFFGPGTRLTVL.

This clonotype was observed at least ten times. This rearrangement joins TRBV5-5 to TRBJ2-5; D might be TRBD1 or TRBD2, each matching 5 bases. From germline, CDR1 is SGHKS and CDR2 YYEKEE (reference sequence). The CDR3 spans 18 residues. V was trimmed by 1 base and J by 3 bases, leaving 22 bases between them. CDR3 DNA sequence: TGTGCCAGCAGCTTGTATCTCGGGACGGAATACCGAAAAGAGACCCAGTACTTC. Translating it yields CASSLYLGTEYRKETQYF.

This clonotype came up many times. The CDR3 sequence: CASSGRQGKNTEAFF. CDR3 DNA: TGTGCCAGCAGCGGGCGGCAGGGGAAGAACACTGAAGCTTTCTTT. This sequence joins TRBV11-2 and TRBJ1-1; tentative D call: TRBD1 (6 bases). From germline, CDR1 is SGHAT and CDR2 FQNNGV. V was clipped by 5 bases and J by 1 base, with 14 bases between them. CDR3 size: 15 residues. The full variable domain, completed using reference TRBV11-2 and TRBJ1-1, is EAGVAQSPRYKIIEKRQSVAFWCNPISGHATLYWYQQILGQGPKLLIQFQNNGVVDDSQLPKDRFSAERLKGVDSTLKIQPAKLEDSAVYLCASSGRQGKNTEAFFGQGTRLTVV.

This clonotype has a handful of counts. At one end the junction does not follow the germline gene, possibly because of a read error. V usage is TRBV5-1 and J usage is TRBJ1-2, with D unresolved. The CDR3 runs to 13 residues. Germline lookup yields CDR1 SGHRS and CDR2 YFSETQ. Here the CDR3 reads CASTLSGEGGYTF. The CDR3 nucleotides read TGCGCCAGCACCTTGTCCGGGGAGGGTGGCTACACCTTC.

This clonotype showed up many times. The chain recombines TRBV11-3 with TRBJ2-1; D gene ambiguous. The CDR3 sequence is 13 residues long. Looked up from germline, CDR1 is SGHNT and CDR2 is YENEEA. Trimming pared 3 bases from V and 1 base from J, leaving 4 bases between. For the CDR3, the DNA is TGTGCCAGCAGCTTGAATTCCTACAATGAGCAGTTCTTC. Encoded protein: CASSLNSYNEQFF.

At least ten counts were recorded for this clonotype. The V and J genes are TRBV5-1 and TRBJ1-3; 7 bases map to TRBD1. The junction had 4 bases not matched to a gene; V was cut back by 4 bases and J by 0 bases. Per the germline V gene, CDR1 is SGHRS and CDR2 is YFSETQ. This CDR3 has 15 residues. The CDR3 DNA sequence: TGCGCCAGCAGCGAAAGACAGGGCTCTGGAAACACCATATATTTT. This translates into CASSERQGSGNTIYF.

The sample holds many counts of this clonotype. This chain links TRBV5-6 with TRBJ2-7; 10 bases are a match to TRBD1. There are 14 residues in the CDR3. V trimming: 2 bases; J trimming: 5 bases; junction bases outside the gene matches: 4. CDR1 is SGHDT and CDR2 is YYEEEE in the germline V gene. As DNA, the CDR3 is TGTGCCAGCAGCTTCCGACAGGGGGCCCACGAGCAGTACTTC. The encoded protein is CASSFRQGAHEQYF. The full variable domain, in which reference TRBV5-6 and TRBJ2-7 provide the parts outside the CDR3, is DAGVTQSPTHLIKTRGQQVTLRCSPKSGHDTVSWYQQALGQGPQFIFQYYEEEERQRGNFPDRFSGHQFPNYSSELNVNALLLGDSALYLCASSFRQGAHEQYFGPGTRLTVT.

This clonotype was detected many times. The chain joins TRBV5-1 to TRBJ2-1; a possible D gene is TRBD2 (6 bases). The V end lost 4 bases, the J end lost 10 bases, and 15 bases lay between the germline ends. CDR1 is SGHRS, CDR2 YFSETQ, per germline. The CDR3 loop spans 13 amino acids. CDR3 DNA sequence: TGCGCCAGCAGCCCGCGGGATCCGGAGGAGCAGTTCTTC. This codes for CASSPRDPEEQFF.

This clonotype appeared many times. V gene TRBV7-2 combines with J gene TRBJ1-2; D unclear. From germline, CDR1 is SGHTA and CDR2 FQGNSA. The CDR3 is 14 residues long. Between the trimmed V and J ends, which lost 5 bases and 3 bases, there was a span of 13 bases. The CDR3 sequence: CASSLVPEDYGYTF. For the CDR3, the DNA is TGTGCCAGCAGCCTGGTCCCAGAAGACTATGGCTACACCTTC.

This clonotype was counted only a few times. This rearrangement joins TRBV3-1 to TRBJ2-5; 12 nucleotides match TRBD2. Trimming at V came to 6 bases and at J to 9 bases, leaving 8 bases not matched to a gene. This CDR3 has 14 amino acids. CDR1 is LGHDT, CDR2 YNNKEL, per germline (reference sequence). The CDR3 reads CASSPSGGGKAQYF. Here the CDR3 DNA reads TGTGCCAGCAGTCCTAGCGGGGGGGGGAAGGCCCAGTACTTC.

This clonotype was detected a few times. This chain uses TRBV5-4 with TRBJ2-1; the D gene is possibly TRBD2 (5 bases). V was shortened by 4 bases and J by 7 bases, with 12 bases between the two germline ends. Germline CDR1 reads SGHNT; CDR2 reads YYREEE (reference sequence). The CDR3 is 13 amino acids. The CDR3 loop reads CASSRDFVNEQFF. The CDR3 DNA sequence: TGTGCCAGCAGCCGGGATTTTGTGAATGAGCAGTTCTTC.

This clonotype was found many times. Here the CDR3 DNA reads TGTGCCAGCAGTTCCACAGGGGCCAGCAATCAGCCCCAGCATTTT. The encoded protein is CASSSTGASNQPQHF. This chain uses TRBV2 with TRBJ1-5; TRBD1 matches at 7 bases. This CDR3 is 15 amino acids long. Per the germline V gene, CDR1 is SNHLY and CDR2 is FYNNEI. V lost 5 bases and J lost 1; bases outside the gene matches: 5.

This clonotype has just a few counts. J is TRBJ1-5 and V is TRBV10-2, with no clear D. Germline CDR1 reads WSHSY; CDR2 reads SAAADI. The ends were cut back, 3 bases at V and 6 bases at J, with 21 bases in the middle. This CDR3 comprises 17 residues. The chain's CDR3 is CASSDSQKRGYTQPQHF. CDR3 DNA: TGCGCCAGCAGTGATTCGCAGAAGAGAGGTTATACTCAGCCCCAGCATTTT.

In nucleotides, the CDR3 is TGTGCCAGCAGCGATGGGCAAAGCTCCTATAATTCACCCCTCCACTTT. It codes for CASSDGQSSYNSPLHF. The chain carries TRBV25-1 and TRBJ1-6; no reliable D call. From germline, CDR1 is MGHDK and CDR2 SYGVNS. The CDR3 runs to 16 residues. V was pared by 6 bases and J by 0 bases, with 12 bases between.

Many counts were recorded for this clonotype. The chain joins TRBV29-1 to TRBJ1-2, with D possibly TRBD1 on 6 matching bases. Looked up from germline, CDR1 is SQVTM and CDR2 is ANQGSEA. This CDR3 has 14 residues. V was pared by 1 base and J by 4 bases, with 13 bases between. CDR3 sequence reads: CSVEGAGAGYGYTF. The CDR3 coding sequence is TGCAGCGTTGAAGGGGCAGGGGCCGGCTATGGCTACACCTTC. Full variable domain (rest looked up from reference TRBV29-1 and TRBJ1-2): SAVISQKPSRDICQRGTSLTIQCQVDSQVTMMFWYRQQPGQSLTLIATANQGSEATYESGFVIDKFPISRPNLTFSTLTVSNMSPEDSSIYLCSVEGAGAGYGYTFGSGTRLTVV.

This clonotype was counted a single time. This CDR3 reads CASSFMRGQGFGSPLHF. In DNA form, the CDR3 reads TGTGCCAGCAGTTTCATGAGGGGCCAGGGATTCGGTTCACCCCTCCACTTT. V is TRBV12-3 or TRBV12-4 and J is TRBJ1-6; perhaps TRBD1 as D (5 bases). The V end lost 3 bases, the J end lost 9 bases, and 21 bases lay between the germline ends. The CDR3 sequence is 17 residues long.

This clonotype was seen ten or more times. The V gene is TRBV6-1, the J gene TRBJ2-2; no clear D. Trimming took 4 bases from V and 0 from J, leaving 15 bases between them. The CDR3 is 17 residues long. Germline-derived CDR1 and CDR2 are MNHNS and SASEGT. The CDR3 loop reads CASSGMLTISNTGELFF. The CDR3 DNA is TGTGCCAGCAGTGGCATGTTGACAATTTCGAACACCGGGGAGCTGTTTTTT.

This clonotype was recorded many times. This chain links TRBV7-9 with TRBJ1-1, with no clear D. Trimming stripped 1 base from V and 1 base from J, with 10 bases between. This CDR3 has 15 residues. Germline assignment: CDR1 SEHNR and CDR2 FQNEAQ (reference sequence). CDR3 sequence (DNA): TGTGCCAGCAGCTTAGGACTCGCCGGGAACACTGAAGCTTTCTTT. Its translation is CASSLGLAGNTEAFF. Variable domain in full (rest from reference TRBV7-9 and TRBJ1-1): DTGVSQNPRHKITKRGQNVTFRCDPISEHNRLYWYRQTLGQGPEFLTYFQNEAQLEKSRLLSDRFSAERPKGSFSTLEIQRTEQGDSAMYLCASSLGLAGNTEAFFGQGTRLTVV.

This clonotype was found many times. This chain uses TRBV6-2 or TRBV6-3 with TRBJ2-7, with D perhaps matching TRBD2 (5 bases). CDR1 MNHEY and CDR2 SVGEGT come from the germline V gene. There are 12 residues in the CDR3. Trimming pared 6 bases from V and 3 bases from J, leaving 9 bases between. Here the CDR3 reads CASSNGGYEQYF. CDR3 sequence (DNA): TGTGCCAGCAGCAATGGAGGCTACGAGCAGTACTTC.

This clonotype was detected many times. J is TRBJ2-7 and V is TRBV2; the D call may be TRBD1 or TRBD2 (5 bases each). This CDR3 is built from 14 residues. The V end was cut by 1 base, the J end by 2 bases, with 9 bases between. Germline CDR1 SNHLY, CDR2 FYNNEI. CDR3 region: CASSEGGPPYEQYF. The CDR3 DNA follows: TGTGCCAGCAGTGAAGGGGGACCTCCCTACGAGCAGTACTTC.

This clonotype was counted at least ten times. This chain joins TRBV20-1 and TRBJ1-1, with D uncertain. This CDR3 has 16 residues. In germline, CDR1 is DFQATT, CDR2 SNEGSKA (reference sequence). The V and J ends lost 6 bases and 0 bases respectively, with 20 bases between them. CDR3 sequence (DNA): TGCAGTGCAGAGGGTCCTGCGTCCTCGGTGAACACTGAAGCTTTCTTT. It is translated as CSAEGPASSVNTEAFF.

This clonotype was picked up many times. The chain joins TRBV5-6 to TRBJ1-2; 7 bases are shared with TRBD1. Germline V gene data show CDR1 as SGHDT and CDR2 as YYEEEE. Trimming cost V 3 bases and J 4 bases; bases outside gene matches: 0. The CDR3 length is 12 residues. CDR3 protein: CASSWDSYGYTF. In DNA, the CDR3 is TGTGCCAGCAGCTGGGACAGCTATGGCTACACCTTC.

This clonotype was found many times. The CDR3 spells CASSYSVHRGSGNKQFF. DNA of the CDR3: TGTGCCAGCAGTTACTCGGTACACAGAGGTTCGGGGAACAAGCAGTTCTTC. The rearrangement uses TRBV6-6 and TRBJ2-1, with a weak D call TRBD2 (5 bases). Deletions cut 0 bases from V and 11 bases from J, with 23 bases between. The CDR3 runs to 17 residues. Germline-derived CDR1 and CDR2 are MNHNY and SVGAGI (reference sequence).

The genes are TRBV13 and TRBJ1-1; D unclear. The germline V and J ends were trimmed by 5 bases and 5 bases, with 9 bases remaining between them. This CDR3 is 12 amino acids long. Germline V lookup: CDR1 PRHDT, CDR2 FYEKMQ (reference sequence). The CDR3 here is CASSRWGTEAFF. The CDR3 nucleotides read TGTGCCAGCAGCCGGTGGGGAACTGAAGCTTTCTTT.

This clonotype came up many times. This chain joins TRBV7-2 and TRBJ1-2; tentatively, D is TRBD1 (6 bases). V was cut by 1 base and J by 0 bases, with 9 bases left in between. The CDR3 has 15 residues. Germline lookup yields CDR1 SGHTA and CDR2 FQGNSA. The CDR3 region has the DNA TGTGCCAGCAGCTTAGAGGGGGGGCCTAACTATGGCTACACCTTC. The encoded protein is CASSLEGGPNYGYTF.

This clonotype appeared many times. The chain is built from TRBV5-1 and TRBJ1-5, with D maybe TRBD1 (6 bases). CDR1 SGHRS and CDR2 YFSETQ come from the germline V gene. The V end was cut by 0 bases, the J end by 6 bases, with 13 bases between. CDR3 length: 15 amino acids. Here the CDR3 DNA reads TGCGCCAGCAGCTTGGGGGGCGAGGGGGGTCAGCCCCAGCATTTT. It specifies CASSLGGEGGQPQHF.